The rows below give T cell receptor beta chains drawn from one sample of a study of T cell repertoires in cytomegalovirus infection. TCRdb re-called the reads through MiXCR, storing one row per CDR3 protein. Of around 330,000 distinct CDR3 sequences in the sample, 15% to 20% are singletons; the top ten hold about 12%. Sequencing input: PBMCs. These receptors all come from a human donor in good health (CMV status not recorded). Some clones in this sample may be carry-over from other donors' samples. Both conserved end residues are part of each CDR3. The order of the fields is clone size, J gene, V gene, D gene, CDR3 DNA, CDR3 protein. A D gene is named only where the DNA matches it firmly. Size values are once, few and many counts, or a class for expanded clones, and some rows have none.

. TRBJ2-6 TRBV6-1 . TGTGCCAGCAGCCCCCTAGGGGCTGGGGCCAACGTCCTGACTTTC CASSPLGAGANVLTF
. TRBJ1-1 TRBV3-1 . TGTGCCAGCAGCCAGGTTGTAGGGGCTGAAGCTTTCTTT CASSQVVGAEAFF
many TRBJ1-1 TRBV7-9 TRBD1 TGTGCCAGCAGCTTAGGGGGACAGGGGCCTGAAGCTTTCTTT CASSLGGQGPEAFF
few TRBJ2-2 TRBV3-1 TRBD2 TGTGCCAGCAGCCAAGAAAAGATAGCGGGGGCCATCGGGGAGCTGTTTTTT CASSQEKIAGAIGELFF
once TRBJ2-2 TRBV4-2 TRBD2 TGTGCCAGCAGCCAAGAGCAAGCGGGGGCCCTCACCTGGGAGCTGTTTTTT CASSQEQAGALTWELFF
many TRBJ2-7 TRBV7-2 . TGTGCCAGCAGCCCCACTAGCCGGAGCTCCTACGAGCAGTACTTC CASSPTSRSSYEQYF
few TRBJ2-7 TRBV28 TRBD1 TGTGCCAGCAGTCATGACAGGGGGCTCGGTCCCGAGCAGTACTTC CASSHDRGLGPEQYF
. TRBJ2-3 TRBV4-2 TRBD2 TGTGCCAGCAGCCACCCGAACCACAGGACTAGCGGAAGCACAGATACGCAGTATTTT CASSHPNHRTSGSTDTQYF
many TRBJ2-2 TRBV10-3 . TGTGCCATCAGTAGTGATGGTGGGGAGCTGTTTTTT CAISSDGGELFF
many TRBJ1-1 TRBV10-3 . TGTGCCATCAGTGAGTCAACTTCCCTCGGGATTTACACTGAAGCTTTCTTT CAISESTSLGIYTEAFF
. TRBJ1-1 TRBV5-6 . TGTGCCAGCAGCGACTTTGGGTACAGCGAAGCTTTCTTT CASSDFGYSEAFF
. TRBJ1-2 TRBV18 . TGTGCCAGCTCACCACGGACCGATGGCTATGGCTACACCTTC CASSPRTDGYGYTF
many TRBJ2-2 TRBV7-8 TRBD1 TGTGCCAGCAGCCTCCGACGACAGGGGAAGGGTCCCGGGGAGCTGTTTTTT CASSLRRQGKGPGELFF
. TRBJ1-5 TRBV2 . TGTGCCAGCAGTGAAAGTCCATCAGGGTATAGTCAGCCCCAGCATTTT CASSESPSGYSQPQHF
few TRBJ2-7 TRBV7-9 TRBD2 TGTGCCAGCAGCTTGACAGAACTAGCGGGGGGGCTGAAGGACGAGCAGTACTTC CASSLTELAGGLKDEQYF
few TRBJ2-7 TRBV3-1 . TGTGCCAGCAGCCACGGCAGCTACGAGCAGTACTTC CASSHGSYEQYF
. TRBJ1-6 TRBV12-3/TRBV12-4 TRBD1 TGTGCCAGCAGTTTATGGGGACAGGAGAATAATTCACCCCTCCACTTT CASSLWGQENNSPLHF
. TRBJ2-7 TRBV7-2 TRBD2 TGTGCCAGCAGCTTTGGAGCGGGATACTACGAGCAGTACTTC CASSFGAGYYEQYF
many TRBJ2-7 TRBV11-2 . TGTGCCAGCAGCATGGGGGCCGGTGCGGGCGAGCAGTACTTC CASSMGAGAGEQYF
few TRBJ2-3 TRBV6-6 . TGTGCCAGCAGTTACATCCTGGGGGCGGACCAAGATACGCAGTATTTT CASSYILGADQDTQYF
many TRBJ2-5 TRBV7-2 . TGTGCCAGCAGCCCGAACTTAGCGGCGGAGACCCAGTACTTC CASSPNLAAETQYF
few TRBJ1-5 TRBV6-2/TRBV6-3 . TGTGCCAGCAGTGCCGAGTGGGGACAGCCCCAGCATTTT CASSAEWGQPQHF
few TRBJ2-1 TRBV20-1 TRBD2 TGCAGTACTCCGGGACTAGCGGGGGGAGGGGTGTTCTTC CSTPGLAGGGVFF
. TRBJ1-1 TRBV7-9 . TGTGCCAGCAGCGAGACAGGGAACACTGAAGCTTTCTTT CASSETGNTEAFF
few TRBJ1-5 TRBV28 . TGTGCCAGCAGTTCGGGGGCCCTAAGAGGGACCTTCGGTCAGCCCCAGCATTTT CASSSGALRGTFGQPQHF
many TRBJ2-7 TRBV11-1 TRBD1 TGTGCCAGCAGGGACCCGGGACAGGGGCCTTACGAGCAGTACTTC CASRDPGQGPYEQYF
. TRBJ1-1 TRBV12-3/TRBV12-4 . TGTGCCAGCAGTCTCTTTAAGGCGCCACCAGAAGCTTTCTTT CASSLFKAPPEAFF
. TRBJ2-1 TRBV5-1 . TGCGCCAGCAGCTTGGGCAGCCGGTCTGAGCAGTTCTTC CASSLGSRSEQFF
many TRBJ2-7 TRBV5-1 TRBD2 TGCGCCAGCAGCGACGGGAAACTACGGACTAGGGGCTACGAGCAGTACTTC CASSDGKLRTRGYEQYF
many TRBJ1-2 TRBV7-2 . TGTGCCAGCAGCTCCTGGACAGCCGGGGGCTATGGCTACACCTTC CASSSWTAGGYGYTF
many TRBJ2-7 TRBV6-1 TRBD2 TGTGCCAGCAGGAAACCGGGACTAGAGGGCCTCGAGCAGTACTTC CASRKPGLEGLEQYF
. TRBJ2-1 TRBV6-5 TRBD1 TGTGCCAGCAGTTACCTTGGGACAGGGTACAATGAGCAGTTCTTC CASSYLGTGYNEQFF
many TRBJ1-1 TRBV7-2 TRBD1 TGTGCCAGCAGCTTTGGACAGGGTGGTTCTACTGAAGCTTTCTTT CASSFGQGGSTEAFF
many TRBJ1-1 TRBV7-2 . TGTGCCAGCAGCTTAGAGGGTACGAGGGGCGCGCGTGAAGCTTTCTTT CASSLEGTRGAREAFF
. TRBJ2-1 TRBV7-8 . TGTGCCAGCAGCTTAGGCCCTACTAATGATGAGCAGTTCTTC CASSLGPTNDEQFF
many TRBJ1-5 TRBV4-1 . TGCGCCAGCAGCCAAGAAGCGAGGCAGGGTGGTAATCAGCCCCAGCATTTT CASSQEARQGGNQPQHF
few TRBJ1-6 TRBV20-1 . TGCAGTGCTGATCCCAGGGTTGGAGGTTCACCCCTCCACTTT CSADPRVGGSPLHF
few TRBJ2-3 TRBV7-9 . TGTGCCAGCAGTCCTCAGGGGCTCGAGACAGATACGCAGTATTTT CASSPQGLETDTQYF
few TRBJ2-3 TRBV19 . TGTGCCAGTAGTAAGGTGACTCGCCTTACAGATACGCAGTATTTT CASSKVTRLTDTQYF
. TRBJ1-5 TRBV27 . TGTGCCAGCAGACCCCAGGGGTGGCCTCTTATAAGCAATCAGCCCCAGCATTTT CASRPQGWPLISNQPQHF
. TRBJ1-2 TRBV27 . TGTGCCAGCAGTTTATTTGCGGGGGATGGCTACACCTTC CASSLFAGDGYTF
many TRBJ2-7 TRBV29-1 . TGCAGCGTTGTAGCCCAGGGGCTTAGGGAGCAGTACTTC CSVVAQGLREQYF
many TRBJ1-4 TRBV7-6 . TGTGCCAGCAGCTTAGGGCCGGGGTGGACTACTAATGAAAAACTGTTTTTT CASSLGPGWTTNEKLFF
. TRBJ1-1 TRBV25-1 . TGTGCCAGCAGTGAACTGGATATGAACACTGAAGCTTTCTTT CASSELDMNTEAFF
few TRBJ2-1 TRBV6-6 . TGTGCCAGCATCTGGGGCGCTAGCTCCTACAATGAGCAGTTCTTC CASIWGASSYNEQFF
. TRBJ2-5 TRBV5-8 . TGTGCCAGCATCCCACGCGTCGGTCAAGAGACCCAGTACTTC CASIPRVGQETQYF
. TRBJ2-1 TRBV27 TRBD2 TGTGCCAGCAGTTCAACACGACTAGCTGACAATGAGCAGTTCTTC CASSSTRLADNEQFF
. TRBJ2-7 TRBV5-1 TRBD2 TGCGCCAGCAGCTGGGCTCCCGGGACTACCACCTACGAGCAGTACTTC CASSWAPGTTTYEQYF
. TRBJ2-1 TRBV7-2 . TGTGCCAGCAGCTTACAGGGGATTGGGTCCTACAATGAGCAGTTCTTC CASSLQGIGSYNEQFF
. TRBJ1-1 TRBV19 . TGTGCCAGTAGTAGACCAGGAGCCGGCGGGTTCGCTGAAGCTTTCTTT CASSRPGAGGFAEAFF
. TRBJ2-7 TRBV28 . TGTGCCAGCAAAACGGGGGCAGGCAATGTCAACGAGCAGTACTTC CASKTGAGNVNEQYF
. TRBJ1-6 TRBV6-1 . TGTGCCAGCAGTGAAGCGGGGGGCCGTAGCTCCTATAATTCACCCCTCCACTTT CASSEAGGRSSYNSPLHF
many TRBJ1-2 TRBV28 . TGTGCCAGCAGTTCCGAAGGGGCCAGGTCATCTATCGGCTACACCTTC CASSSEGARSSIGYTF
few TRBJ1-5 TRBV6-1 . TGTGCCAGCAGGAGATTGGGGATGGGCAATCAGCCCCAGCATTTT CASRRLGMGNQPQHF
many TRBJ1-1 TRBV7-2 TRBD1 TGTGCCAGCAGCTTATTTGAAACTACAGGGGACACTGAAGCTTTCTTT CASSLFETTGDTEAFF